Sequencing of this T cell receptor (beta chain) was carried out in a study of T cells in Graves' hyperthyroidism and ophthalmopathy. Points from the study as a whole: Most clonotypes expanded in thyroid above 0.001 were likewise present in blood.

Germline assignment: CDR1 MNHNS and CDR2 SASEGT. Trimming took 8 bases from V and 1 from J, leaving 11 bases between them. CDR3 length equals 13 residues. The investigators amplified TCR beta CDR3 regions from RNA transcripts. The HTBI set primed first-round TCR CDR3 RT-PCR. MiXCR, run by TCRdb on the multiplex PCR reads, gives a single entry per CDR3 protein. The repertoire has approximately 520,000 distinct CDR3 sequences, roughly a quarter of them found once; the top ten carry roughly 10%. Subjects with ophthalmopathy showed a Clinical Activity Score no lower than 3, a NOSPECS grade no lower than 4, and a duration shorter than 3 months. From 10 ml of fresh peripheral blood, PBMCs were isolated. This clonotype was seen a few times. Its antigen is as yet unknown.

Source material: blood. The sequence derives from a woman in her thirties with Graves' ophthalmopathy. This chain joins TRBV6-1 and TRBJ1-2; D is ambiguous. CDR3: CASGNAFNYGYTF. For the CDR3, the DNA is TGTGCCAGCGGTAACGCCTTTAACTATGGCTACACCTTC.